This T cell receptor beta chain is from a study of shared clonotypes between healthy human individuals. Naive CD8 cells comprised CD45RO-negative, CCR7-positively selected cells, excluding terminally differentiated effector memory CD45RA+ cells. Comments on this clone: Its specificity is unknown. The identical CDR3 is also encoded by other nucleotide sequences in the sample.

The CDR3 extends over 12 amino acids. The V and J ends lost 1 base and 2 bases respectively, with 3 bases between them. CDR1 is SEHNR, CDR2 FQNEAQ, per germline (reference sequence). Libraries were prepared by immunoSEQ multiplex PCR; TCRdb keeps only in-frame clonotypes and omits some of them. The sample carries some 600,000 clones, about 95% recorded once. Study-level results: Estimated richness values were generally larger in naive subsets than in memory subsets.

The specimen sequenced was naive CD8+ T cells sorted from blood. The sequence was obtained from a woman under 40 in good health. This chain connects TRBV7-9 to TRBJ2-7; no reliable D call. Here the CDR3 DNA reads TGTGCCAGCAGCTTAGGCGCCTACGAGCAGTACTTC. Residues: CASSLGAYEQYF.